This entry describes one T cell receptor beta chain. Its antigen is not identified. The table came from immunoSEQ multiplex PCR; TCRdb's copy has only in-frame clones and leaves some out. The data contain roughly 75,000 clones, 91% of them singletons. This record belongs to a study of graft-versus-host responses after intestinal transplantation. Turning to the study itself: Each recipient received a multivisceral, liver-intestinal, or isolated intestinal graft. The study gave all recipients anti-thymocyte globulin induction, then tacrolimus and steroids for 2 to 3 years. Overall study findings and caveats: The study found high graft-versus-host to host-versus-graft clonal ratios in allografts of patients with graft-donor T cell macrochimerism.

Germline assignment: CDR1 SGHTA and CDR2 FQGNSA. The CDR3 loop spans 13 amino acids. The V and J ends lost 8 bases and 3 bases respectively, with 14 bases between them. Source: unstimulated CD4+ T cells sorted from spleen or lymph node cells, taken before intestinal transplant. This chain links TRBV7-2 with TRBJ2-7; perhaps TRBD1 as D (6 bases). The source is a human donor who received an intestinal transplant. CDR3: CASRPDSVYEQYF. Written as DNA, the CDR3 is TGTGCCAGCCGCCCGGACAGCGTCTACGAGCAGTACTTC.